This T cell receptor beta chain was found in a study of T cells in Graves' hyperthyroidism and ophthalmopathy. Study outcomes and limitations: Ophthalmopathy onset followed model prediction by a median around 6.6 months.

On this clonotype: Its matching antigen is unknown.

Template material for amplifying TCR beta CDR3 regions consisted of RNA transcripts. Using the HTBI primer set, a first-round RT-PCR was run on the TCR CDR3. TCRdb processed the multiplex PCR reads anew with MiXCR; each CDR3 protein has one entry. Among fewer than 600,000 distinct CDR3 sequences listed, about an eighth were seen once. The ends were cut back, 5 bases at V and 9 bases at J, with 23 bases in the middle. CDR1 and CDR2 from the germline V gene are SGHAT and FQNNGV. The CDR3 is made up of 17 amino acids. Sequencing was performed on blood. The TCR sequence derives from a woman aged 18-30 years with Graves' hyperthyroidism. V gene TRBV11-2 combines with J gene TRBJ1-6; D is uncertain. The CDR3 region is CASSPGGLDSWSSPLHF. CDR3 DNA: TGTGCCAGCAGCCCAGGCGGGTTGGACTCCTGGAGTTCACCCCTCCACTTT.